These 22 T cell receptor beta chains originate from one sample sequenced in a study of blood T cell repertoires in COVID-19. TCRdb keeps only in-frame clones here, not all; method: immunoSEQ multiplex PCR. The sample records 300,000 to 400,000 clones, about 93% being singletons. Sample: peripheral blood. These receptors were taken from a woman under 30 who had recovered from COVID-19.

The CDR3 DNA reads TGTGCCAGCAGCCGGGGGAACACAGATACGCAGTATTTT. Residues: CASSRGNTDTQYF. The chain links TRBV7-9 to TRBJ2-3; a weak D match, TRBD2 (6 bases). In germline, CDR1 is SEHNR, CDR2 FQNEAQ (reference sequence). The CDR3 is 13 amino acids. V lost 5 bases and J lost 2, with 8 bases in between.

In this sample, this clone turned up many times. The rearrangement joins TRBV6-2 or TRBV6-3 to TRBJ2-7; D unclear. With 2 bases removed from V and 6 bases from J, the gap between germline ends came to 11 bases. The CDR3 runs 13 residues. Germline V lookup: CDR1 MNHEY, CDR2 SVGEGT. DNA of the CDR3: TGTGCCAGCAGTTACCATGTGAGCCGCGAGCAGTACGTC. It codes for CASSYHVSREQYV.

The V gene is TRBV3-1 (or the pseudogene TRBV3-2), the J gene TRBJ2-4; 8 positions match TRBD1. Unmatched junction bases numbered 6, after V lost 2 bases and J lost 0 bases. The germline CDR1 and CDR2 sequences are LGHDT and YNNKEL (reference sequence). The CDR3 runs to 17 residues. Here the CDR3 DNA reads TGTGCCAGCAGCCAATCAGGACAGGGTCGAGCCAAAAACATTCAGTACTTC. Its translation: CASSQSGQGRAKNIQYF.

The J gene is TRBJ2-3, the V gene TRBV19; TRBD1 matches 7 bases. After removal of 4 bases from V and 3 bases from J, the junction contained 10 bases not matched to a gene. The CDR3 consists of 16 residues. Germline V gene sequence: CDR1 LNHDA, CDR2 SQIVND (reference sequence). CDR3 in amino acids: CASSTRGRDSTDTQYF. CDR3 DNA sequence: TGTGCCAGTAGTACCCGGGGCAGGGACAGTACAGATACGCAGTATTTT.

J is TRBJ2-1 and V is TRBV5-4; 7 bases are shared with TRBD2. The CDR3 is 16 amino acids. From germline, CDR1 is SGHNT and CDR2 YYREEE (reference sequence). V lost 3 bases to trimming and J lost 0 bases; unmatched junction nucleotides: 6. CDR3 sequence (DNA): TGTGCCAGCAGCTCGCCCCTAGCGGCCTCCTACAATGAGCAGTTCTTC. Residues: CASSSPLAASYNEQFF.

The chain couples TRBV14 to TRBJ1-1; D not resolved. CDR1 is SGHDN, CDR2 FVKESK, per germline. The CDR3 covers 15 residues. V was pared by 4 bases and J by 7 bases, with 19 bases between. The chain's CDR3 is CASSPVSVSSSEAFF. The CDR3 DNA is TGTGCCAGCAGCCCCGTCAGCGTCAGCTCGAGTGAAGCTTTCTTT.

This clone was counted once. V is TRBV5-4 and J is TRBJ2-4; 8 bases line up with TRBD2. Germline values: CDR1 SGHNT, CDR2 YYREEE (reference sequence). The length of the CDR3 is 17 residues. The V gene end was trimmed by 3 bases and the J gene end by 0 bases; junction bases not matched to a gene: 8. CDR3 region: CASSWGSGSIAKNIQYF. The CDR3 nucleotides read TGTGCCAGCAGCTGGGGGAGCGGGAGCATAGCCAAAAACATTCAGTACTTC. The full variable domain, its missing parts supplied by reference TRBV5-4 and TRBJ2-4, is ETGVTQSPTHLIKTRGQQVTLRCSSQSGHNTVSWYQQALGQGPQFIFQYYREEENGRGNFPPRFSGLQFPNYSSELNVNALELDDSALYLCASSWGSGSIAKNIQYFGAGTRLSVL.

The J gene is TRBJ2-1, the V gene TRBV12-2; the table gives TRBD2 as D, unverified against the DNA. TRBV12-2 is assigned pseudogene status. This CDR3 comprises 16 residues. The CDR3 sequence is CASRRTLGLAGYEQFF. DNA of the CDR3: TGTGCAAGTCGCCGCACCTTGGGGCTAGCGGGTTATGAGCAGTTCTTC.

The chain carries TRBV5-1 and TRBJ1-2; possibly TRBD1 for D (5 bases). Trimming cost V 4 bases and J 10 bases, with 20 bases left between them. The CDR3 is 14 residues long. The V gene's germline CDR1 is SGHRS and CDR2 YFSETQ. In DNA, the CDR3 is TGCGCCAGCAGCCCGGGGGGGACCGACACCTCCTACACCTTC. Translating it yields CASSPGGTDTSYTF.

This clone showed up just once. The CDR3 reads CASSRKNRGTKETQYF. CDR3 DNA sequence: TGTGCCAGCAGTCGAAAAAACAGGGGGACGAAAGAGACCCAGTACTTC. V usage is TRBV6-2 or TRBV6-3 and J usage is TRBJ2-5; 8 positions agree with TRBD1. CDR3 length equals 16 residues. The germline gives CDR1 MNHEY, CDR2 SVGEGT. Trimming cost V 5 bases and J 3 bases; bases outside gene matches: 11.

This chain links TRBV6-1 with TRBJ2-5; 8 nucleotides agree with TRBD2. Germline V gene sequence: CDR1 MNHNS, CDR2 SASEGT. V trimming: 2 bases; J trimming: 4 bases; junction bases outside the gene matches: 6. The CDR3 covers 15 residues. The DNA for the CDR3 is TGTGCCAGCAGTGAACGGGGGGGGAGTGGAGAGACCCAGTACTTC. Translated: CASSERGGSGETQYF.

The chain employs TRBV7-9 and TRBJ2-2; TRBD2 might be the D (5 bases). The germline V gene has CDR1 SEHNR and CDR2 FQNEAQ (reference sequence). Trimming stripped 3 bases from V and 6 bases from J, with 11 bases between. The CDR3 covers 14 residues. CDR3 sequence reads: CASSFRTRAGELFF. The CDR3, as DNA: TGTGCCAGCAGCTTCAGGACGCGGGCCGGGGAGCTGTTTTTT.

The rearrangement uses TRBV5-1 and TRBJ1-1; 8 nucleotides align to TRBD1. The CDR3 runs 14 residues. The V segment lost 3 bases and the J segment 1 base; nucleotides outside the gene matches: 2. Germline assignment: CDR1 SGHRS and CDR2 YFSETQ. The CDR3 loop is CASSWGQANTEAFF. In nucleotides, the CDR3 is TGCGCCAGCAGCTGGGGACAGGCGAACACTGAAGCTTTCTTT.

This clone occurred once. The V call is TRBV4-3, the J call TRBJ2-5; perhaps TRBD2 as D (6 bases). Germline lookup yields CDR1 LGHNA and CDR2 YSLEER. CDR3 length equals 17 residues. The ends were cut back, 0 bases at V and 4 bases at J, with 18 bases in the middle. The CDR3 DNA follows: TGCGCCAGCAGCCAAGAAATTCGTTCGGGAGTCGGAGAGACCCAGTACTTC. This translates into CASSQEIRSGVGETQYF.

The V and J genes are TRBV5-4 and TRBJ2-1; TRBD1 agrees at 10 bases. CDR1 and CDR2 (germline): SGHNT, YYREEE (reference sequence). With 6 bases clipped from V and 2 bases from J, the junction kept 2 bases outside the gene matches. The CDR3 totals 14 residues. Here the CDR3 DNA reads TGTGCCAGCAAAGGACAGGGGGCCTACAATGAGCAGTTCTTC. Residues: CASKGQGAYNEQFF.

This clone occurred once. The J gene is TRBJ2-1, the V gene TRBV11-2; tentatively, D is TRBD1 (5 bases). Germline V gene data show CDR1 as SGHAT and CDR2 as FQNNGV. CDR3 length: 14 amino acids. V lost 10 bases to trimming and J lost 4 bases, with 17 bases between them. The CDR3 DNA sequence: TGTGCCACCAGGGTTAACACTAATTACAATGAGCAGTTCTTC. Its translation is CATRVNTNYNEQFF.

V usage is TRBV9 and J usage is TRBJ2-3; 9 bases align to TRBD1. CDR1 and CDR2 from the germline V gene are SGDLS and YYNGEE. This CDR3 comprises 16 residues. With V trimmed by 0 bases and J by 1 base, 3 bases remained unmatched. CDR3 residues: CASSVGTGVRTDTQYF. The CDR3 DNA reads TGTGCCAGCAGCGTAGGGACAGGGGTTCGCACAGATACGCAGTATTTT.

The gene calls are TRBV3-1 (or the pseudogene TRBV3-2) and TRBJ2-1; D ambiguous. This CDR3 has 14 amino acids. Trimming took 1 base from V and 6 from J, leaving 10 bases between them. In germline, CDR1 is LGHDT, CDR2 YNNKEL (reference sequence). The CDR3 protein is CASSQVIYPNEQFF. The CDR3 DNA reads as TGTGCCAGCAGCCAAGTTATCTACCCCAATGAGCAGTTCTTC.

The chain couples TRBV12-3 or TRBV12-4 to TRBJ2-1; TRBD2 agrees at 7 bases. V dropped 7 bases and J dropped 2; count of bases not matched to a gene: 2. CDR3 length: 13 residues. The CDR3 protein is CASTLAAYNEQFF. CDR3 DNA sequence: TGTGCCAGCACCCTAGCGGCCTACAATGAGCAGTTCTTC.

This chain joins TRBV11-3 and TRBJ2-6; tentatively, D is TRBD1 (6 bases). With 5 bases removed from V and 6 bases from J, the gap between germline ends came to 14 bases. Germline CDR1 reads SGHNT; CDR2 reads YENEEA. The CDR3 consists of 15 residues. The CDR3 reads CASSRFGGKANVLTF. CDR3 sequence (DNA): TGTGCCAGCAGCCGCTTTGGGGGCAAGGCCAACGTCCTGACTTTC. Based on the CDR3 plus reference TRBV11-3 and TRBJ2-6, the full variable domain is EAGVVQSPRYKIIEKKQPVAFWCNPISGHNTLYWYLQNLGQGPELLIRYENEEAVDDSQLPKDRFSAERLKGVDSTLKIQPAELGDSAVYLCASSRFGGKANVLTFGAGSRLTVL.

The chain employs TRBV4-1 and TRBJ1-6; 11 bases agree with TRBD1. J was trimmed by 3 bases and V by 1 base; bases with no gene match: 2. The CDR3 spans 17 residues. The germline gives CDR1 MGHRA, CDR2 YSYEKL. CDR3 protein: CASSQAGTGGYNSPLHF. CDR3 sequence (DNA): TGCGCCAGCAGCCAAGCTGGGACAGGGGGCTATAATTCACCCCTCCACTTT.

The J gene is TRBJ1-4, the V gene TRBV6-5; 11 nucleotides agree with TRBD1. Losses at the gene ends were 5 bases for V and 11 bases for J; bases not matched to a gene: 7. Germline assignment: CDR1 MNHEY and CDR2 SVGAGI. This CDR3 contains 14 residues. CDR3 in DNA: TGTGCCAGCAGTCCCGGGACAGGGGGGTATAAACTGTTTTTT. This translates into CASSPGTGGYKLFF.